This T cell receptor (beta chain) was recorded in a study of CD8+ T cells in alopecia areata. Study-level points and caveats: A single nonresponder leaves the baseline CD8+ expansion link to response uncertain.

Comments on this clone: Its specificity is not known.

Extraction and reverse transcription of RNA yielded cDNA as the sequencing template. Some clones are missing from TCRdb's copy, which holds only in-frame ones; the method was immunoSEQ multiplex PCR. The sample holds around 200,000 clones; roughly 53% are singletons and the top ten take 10% to 13%. Regarding treatment: oral pan-JAK inhibitor, 5-10 mg twice daily. Germline V lookup: CDR1 SGHRS, CDR2 YFSETQ. The V end lost 0 bases, the J end lost 6 bases, and 3 bases lay between the germline ends. The CDR3 extends over 12 amino acids. Sample: CD8+ T cells sorted from blood, taken at week 24, from a patient treated with tofacitinib. This sequence was found in a human donor with alopecia areata. The J gene is TRBJ2-2, the V gene TRBV5-1; D gene unclear. Here the CDR3 DNA reads TGCGCCAGCAGCTTGGTCGCCGGGGAGCTGTTTTTT. Its protein product is CASSLVAGELFF.